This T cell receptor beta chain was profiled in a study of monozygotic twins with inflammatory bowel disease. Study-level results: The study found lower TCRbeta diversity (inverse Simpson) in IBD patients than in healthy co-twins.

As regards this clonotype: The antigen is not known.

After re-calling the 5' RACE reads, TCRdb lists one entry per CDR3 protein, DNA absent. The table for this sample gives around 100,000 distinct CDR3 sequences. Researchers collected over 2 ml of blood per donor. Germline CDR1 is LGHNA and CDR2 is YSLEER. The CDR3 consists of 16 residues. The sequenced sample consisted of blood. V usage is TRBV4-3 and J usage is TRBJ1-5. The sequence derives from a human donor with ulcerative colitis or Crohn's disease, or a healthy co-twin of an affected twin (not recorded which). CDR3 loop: CASSQGRRIGDQPQHF.